This T cell receptor beta chain was sequenced during a study of cytomegalovirus exposure and HLA in healthy donors. The study, taken as a whole, reports: The authors confirmed in vitro that three CMV-associated chains were specific for CMV antigens.

For this clone: The antigen remains undetermined.

The germline V gene has CDR1 MNHEY and CDR2 SVGAGI. V was pared by 6 bases and J by 5 bases, with 5 bases of the junction left unmatched. The CDR3 sequence is 13 residues long. PCR primers comprised 60 Vbeta and 13 Jbeta primers. Repertoires were generated with immunoSEQ multiplex PCR, while TCRdb's copy carries only in-frame clones and drops some. The table for this sample gives around 50,000 clones. Sequencing was done on a sample of PBMCs. The receptor was derived from a woman in her 30s in good health and CMV-seropositive. V gene TRBV6-5 combines with J gene TRBJ1-2, with TRBD1 matching over 8 bases. This chain's CDR3 is CASRPGGGYGYTF. In nucleotides, the CDR3 is TGTGCCAGCAGACCAGGGGGCGGGTATGGCTACACCTTC.